Listed here are 3 T cell receptor beta chains from one sample, sequenced in a study of blood T cell repertoires in COVID-19 (dated by TCRdb to between 2020 and 2021). Libraries were prepared through the immunoSEQ multiplex PCR assay. In its TCRdb copy, this immuneACCESS table keeps in-frame sequences only and misses some clones. Where compared with another copy, unresolved V genes explain less than half of these, and the others have no known cause. Present in this sample are about 150,000 clones, roughly 80% of which were seen just once. The biggest ten clones account for more than 8.5% of the sample. Material: PBMCs or T cells enriched from blood (not recorded which). The receptor source for this set is a man aged 45-60 years who had recovered from COVID-19.

V gene TRBV10-3 combines with J gene TRBJ2-5; 8 bases map to TRBD1. The J segment lost 5 bases and the V segment lost 10 bases, leaving 9 bases of the junction unmatched. The germline V gene encodes CDR1 ENHRY and CDR2 SYGVKD. This CDR3 has 13 residues. For the CDR3, the DNA is TGTGCCACCTCGACAGGGGAGGAGGAGACCCAGTACTTC. Its protein is CATSTGEEETQYF.

The chain joins TRBV14 to TRBJ1-3; 8 bases align to TRBD1. Germline-derived CDR1 and CDR2 are SGHDN and FVKESK. V shed 4 bases, J shed 8 bases, and the junction held 7 bases outside the gene matches. CDR3 length: 14 amino acids. The DNA of the CDR3 is TGTGCCAGCAGCCTCCGAGGACAGGGACACACCATATATTTT. Translating it yields CASSLRGQGHTIYF.

V and J are TRBV5-4 and TRBJ1-2; D possibly corresponds to TRBD1 (6 bases). CDR3 length: 16 residues. V lost 3 bases and J 4 bases, leaving 19 bases between the germline ends. Per germline, CDR1 SGHNT and CDR2 YYREEE (reference sequence). The CDR3 loop is CASSSRWVDRSYGYTF. The CDR3 DNA is TGTGCCAGCAGCTCCAGGTGGGTCGACAGGAGCTATGGCTACACCTTC. Full variable domain (rest looked up from reference TRBV5-4 and TRBJ1-2): ETGVTQSPTHLIKTRGQQVTLRCSSQSGHNTVSWYQQALGQGPQFIFQYYREEENGRGNFPPRFSGLQFPNYSSELNVNALELDDSALYLCASSSRWVDRSYGYTFGSGTRLTVV.